This is a list of T cell receptor beta chains from one sample in a study of shared clonotypes between healthy human individuals. Profiling relied on immunoSEQ multiplex PCR, and the TCRdb table lists in-frame clones only, not all of them. The top ten hold approximately 1% of the sample, which has roughly 1,800,000 clones, about 95% seen once. The sequenced sample was naive CD8+ T cells sorted from blood. The receptors originated from a man in his late teens or twenties in good health. CDR3s include the opening cysteine and the closing phenylalanine or tryptophan. The D gene is left open where the match is weak. For some rows the clone size is stated as once, few or many, or as a class when expanded; others skip it.

j_call: TRBJ1-1
clone_size: -
v_call: TRBV9
d_call: -
cdr3_nt: TGTGCCAGCAGCGTAGAGCGGAACACTGAAGCTTTCTTT
cdr3_aa: CASSVERNTEAFF

j_call: TRBJ2-5
clone_size: -
v_call: TRBV7-7
d_call: TRBD2
cdr3_nt: TGTGCTAGCAGCAGACTAGCGGAGATACAAGAGACCCAGTACTTC
cdr3_aa: CASSRLAEIQETQYF

j_call: TRBJ1-4
clone_size: once
v_call: TRBV19
d_call: -
cdr3_nt: TGTGCCACATTAGATCCGAACAGTTCAGAAAAACTGTTTTTT
cdr3_aa: CATLDPNSSEKLFF

j_call: TRBJ1-5
clone_size: -
v_call: TRBV7-8
d_call: -
cdr3_nt: TGTGCCAGCAGCCAGGACCTCAATCAGCCCCAGCATTTT
cdr3_aa: CASSQDLNQPQHF

j_call: TRBJ2-1
clone_size: -
v_call: TRBV15
d_call: -
cdr3_nt: TGTGCCACCAGCAGAGATATTGAGACAGATCACAATGAGCAGTTCTTC
cdr3_aa: CATSRDIETDHNEQFF

j_call: TRBJ1-1
clone_size: -
v_call: TRBV27
d_call: TRBD1
cdr3_nt: TGTGCCAGCAGTTTATCGTCGACAGGGGACGCTTTCTTT
cdr3_aa: CASSLSSTGDAFF

j_call: TRBJ1-1
clone_size: -
v_call: TRBV5-8
d_call: -
cdr3_nt: TGTGCCAGCAGCCCGGTAGAGGGGCTTCCGAACACTGAAGCTTTCTTT
cdr3_aa: CASSPVEGLPNTEAFF

j_call: TRBJ2-2
clone_size: -
v_call: TRBV19
d_call: -
cdr3_nt: TGTGCCAGTAGTATCGTAGGGGGAGGACCGACGAACACCGGGGAGCTGTTTTTT
cdr3_aa: CASSIVGGGPTNTGELFF

j_call: TRBJ2-7
clone_size: -
v_call: TRBV29-1
d_call: TRBD2
cdr3_nt: TGCAGCGTTGAGGGGGACTACGCAGAGCAGTACTTC
cdr3_aa: CSVEGDYAEQYF

j_call: TRBJ2-7
clone_size: -
v_call: TRBV12-5
d_call: -
cdr3_nt: TGTGCTAGTGGTTTGGAGGGGCCCTCAGAGCAGTACTTC
cdr3_aa: CASGLEGPSEQYF

j_call: TRBJ2-3
clone_size: -
v_call: TRBV5-6
d_call: -
cdr3_nt: TGTGCCAGCAACGAGGGGACAGATACGCAGTATTTT
cdr3_aa: CASNEGTDTQYF

j_call: TRBJ1-2
clone_size: -
v_call: TRBV6-5
d_call: TRBD1
cdr3_nt: TGTGCCAGCAGGGAAACAGGGGCTCCTAACTATGGCTACACCTTC
cdr3_aa: CASRETGAPNYGYTF

j_call: TRBJ2-1
clone_size: -
v_call: TRBV13
d_call: -
cdr3_nt: TGTGCCAGCAGCGAGAGGGTGGGTGTTGAGCAGTTCTTC
cdr3_aa: CASSERVGVEQFF

j_call: TRBJ2-3
clone_size: once
v_call: TRBV6-4
d_call: TRBD1
cdr3_nt: TGTGCCAGCAGTGGGCCCCGACAGGGGACGTCAGATACGCAGTATTTT
cdr3_aa: CASSGPRQGTSDTQYF

j_call: TRBJ2-3
clone_size: -
v_call: TRBV27
d_call: -
cdr3_nt: TGTGCCAGCAGTTCGACGGCAAGCCCAGGGGATACGCAGTATTTT
cdr3_aa: CASSSTASPGDTQYF

j_call: TRBJ2-1
clone_size: -
v_call: TRBV5-6
d_call: -
cdr3_nt: TGTGCCAGCAGCTTGGTGAACAATGAGCAGTTCTTC
cdr3_aa: CASSLVNNEQFF

j_call: TRBJ1-6
clone_size: -
v_call: TRBV7-6
d_call: -
cdr3_nt: TGTGCCAGCAGCTTAGCGCTGGGGGGCGAGGGGAATTCACCCCTCCACTTT
cdr3_aa: CASSLALGGEGNSPLHF

j_call: TRBJ2-3
clone_size: -
v_call: TRBV13
d_call: TRBD1
cdr3_nt: TGTGCCAGCAGCCAGTGGGGACAGGGGGAATCAGATACGCAGTATTTT
cdr3_aa: CASSQWGQGESDTQYF

j_call: TRBJ2-2
clone_size: -
v_call: TRBV4-3
d_call: -
cdr3_nt: TGCGCCAGCAGCCAAGTAGGCAACACCGGGGAGCTGTTTTTT
cdr3_aa: CASSQVGNTGELFF

j_call: TRBJ2-1
clone_size: -
v_call: TRBV11-3
d_call: TRBD1
cdr3_nt: TGTGCCAGCAGCTCTTCAGGGGGCTGGGGCAATGAGCAGTTCTTC
cdr3_aa: CASSSSGGWGNEQFF

j_call: TRBJ1-1
clone_size: once
v_call: TRBV11-2
d_call: -
cdr3_nt: TGTGCCAGCAGCTTAGCAGCCCCGGGGCCACCGAACACTGAAGCTTTCTTT
cdr3_aa: CASSLAAPGPPNTEAFF

j_call: TRBJ2-7
clone_size: -
v_call: TRBV11-3
d_call: TRBD1
cdr3_nt: TGTGCCAGCAGCTTAGATAGATGGAAAAGGACAGGGTGTCACGAGCAGTACTTC
cdr3_aa: CASSLDRWKRTGCHEQYF

j_call: TRBJ2-1
clone_size: -
v_call: TRBV27
d_call: -
cdr3_nt: TGTGCCAGCAGTTTACAAGCAGCCTACAATGAGCAGTTCTTC
cdr3_aa: CASSLQAAYNEQFF

j_call: TRBJ2-5
clone_size: -
v_call: TRBV7-9
d_call: TRBD2
cdr3_nt: TGTGCCAGCAGCGCGGACGGGGGGGCGTACCAAGAGACCCAGTACTTC
cdr3_aa: CASSADGGAYQETQYF

j_call: TRBJ1-5
clone_size: -
v_call: TRBV13
d_call: TRBD1
cdr3_nt: TGTGCCAGCAGCTCAGGGGGACACGGGGACAATCAGCCCCAGCATTTT
cdr3_aa: CASSSGGHGDNQPQHF

j_call: TRBJ1-5
clone_size: -
v_call: TRBV27
d_call: TRBD1
cdr3_nt: TGTGCCAGCAGTTTATGGGCAGGGGGAGGCAATCAGCCCCAGCATTTT
cdr3_aa: CASSLWAGGGNQPQHF

j_call: TRBJ2-7
clone_size: -
v_call: TRBV6-5
d_call: -
cdr3_nt: TGTGCCAGCGGCCAGGGGTTCTCCTACGAGCAGTACTTC
cdr3_aa: CASGQGFSYEQYF

j_call: TRBJ1-1
clone_size: -
v_call: TRBV4-3
d_call: -
cdr3_nt: TGCGCCAGCAGCCAAGGATCGGGACGGACGATGACTGAAGCTTTCTTT
cdr3_aa: CASSQGSGRTMTEAFF

j_call: TRBJ1-5
clone_size: -
v_call: TRBV5-1
d_call: -
cdr3_nt: TGCGCCAGCAAGGGGGACGATAGCAATCAGCCCCAGCATTTT
cdr3_aa: CASKGDDSNQPQHF

j_call: TRBJ1-4
clone_size: -
v_call: TRBV11-2
d_call: -
cdr3_nt: TGTGCCAGCAGCTTAAATTTTGAAAAACTGTTTTTT
cdr3_aa: CASSLNFEKLFF

j_call: TRBJ2-1
clone_size: -
v_call: TRBV27
d_call: -
cdr3_nt: TGTGCCACTCAGATAATGGGGGGGCCCTACAATGAGCAGTTCTTC
cdr3_aa: CATQIMGGPYNEQFF

j_call: TRBJ1-6
clone_size: -
v_call: TRBV9
d_call: TRBD1
cdr3_nt: TGTGCCAGCAGCGTAGACGGGACAGGGGACTCACCCCTCCACTTT
cdr3_aa: CASSVDGTGDSPLHF

j_call: TRBJ1-6
clone_size: -
v_call: TRBV2
d_call: TRBD1
cdr3_nt: TGTGCCAGCAAGGAAGGGACAGCTATTAATTCACCCCTCCACTTT
cdr3_aa: CASKEGTAINSPLHF

j_call: TRBJ2-5
clone_size: -
v_call: TRBV4-1
d_call: -
cdr3_nt: TGCGCCAGCAGCCAAGAACAGGGTGATAGGGGGACGGAGACCCAGTACTTC
cdr3_aa: CASSQEQGDRGTETQYF

j_call: TRBJ2-5
clone_size: -
v_call: TRBV27
d_call: -
cdr3_nt: TGTGCCAGCAGTCTCCGACCGTACCAAGAGACCCAGTACTTC
cdr3_aa: CASSLRPYQETQYF

j_call: TRBJ2-3
clone_size: -
v_call: TRBV6-5
d_call: TRBD1
cdr3_nt: TGTGCCAGCAGCCCACAGGGGACAGATACGCAGTATTTT
cdr3_aa: CASSPQGTDTQYF